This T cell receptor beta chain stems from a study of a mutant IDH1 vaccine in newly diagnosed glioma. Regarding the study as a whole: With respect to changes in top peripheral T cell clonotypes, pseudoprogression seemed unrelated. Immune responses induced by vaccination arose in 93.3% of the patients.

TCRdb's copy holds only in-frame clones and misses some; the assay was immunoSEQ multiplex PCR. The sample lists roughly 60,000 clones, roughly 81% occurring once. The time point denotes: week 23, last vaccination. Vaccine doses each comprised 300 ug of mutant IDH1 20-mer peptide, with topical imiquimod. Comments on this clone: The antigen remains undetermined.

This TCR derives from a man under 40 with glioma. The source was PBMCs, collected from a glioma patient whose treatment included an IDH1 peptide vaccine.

The chain's CDR3 is CASSLNGILNTEAFF. The CDR3 coding sequence is TGTGCCAGCAGTTTAAATGGAATCTTGAACACTGAAGCTTTCTTT. The gene calls are TRBV27 and TRBJ1-1; D is unclear. The CDR3 has 15 amino acids. Trimming pared 2 bases from V and 0 bases from J, leaving 10 bases between. CDR1 is MNHEY, CDR2 SMNVEV, per germline (reference sequence).